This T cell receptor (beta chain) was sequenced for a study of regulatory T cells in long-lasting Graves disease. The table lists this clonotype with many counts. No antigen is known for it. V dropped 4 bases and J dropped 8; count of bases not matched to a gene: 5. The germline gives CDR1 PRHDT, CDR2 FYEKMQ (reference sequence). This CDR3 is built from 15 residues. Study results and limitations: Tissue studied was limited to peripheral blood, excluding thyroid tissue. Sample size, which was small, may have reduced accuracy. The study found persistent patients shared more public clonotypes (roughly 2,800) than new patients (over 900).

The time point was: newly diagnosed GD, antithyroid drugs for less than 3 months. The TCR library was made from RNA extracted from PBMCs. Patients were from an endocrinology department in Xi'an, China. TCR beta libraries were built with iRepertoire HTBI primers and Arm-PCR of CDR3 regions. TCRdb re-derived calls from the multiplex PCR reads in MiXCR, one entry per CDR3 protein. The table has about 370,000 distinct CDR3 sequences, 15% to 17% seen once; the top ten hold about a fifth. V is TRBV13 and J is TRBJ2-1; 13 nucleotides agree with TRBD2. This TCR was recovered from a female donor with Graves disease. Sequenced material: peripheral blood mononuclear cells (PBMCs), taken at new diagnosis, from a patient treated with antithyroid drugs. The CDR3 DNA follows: TGTGCCAGCAGCTCAAGACTAGCGGGGGGCCATGAGCAGTTCTTC. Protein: CASSSRLAGGHEQFF.